The 18 T cell receptor beta chains given below trace back to one sample, sequenced in a study of human T cells and chemical hapten exposure (dated by TCRdb to the early 2020s). Library preparation was by RACE. Sequencing relied on a NextSeq 500. The public reads were quality trimmed at Q25 with fastp and then assembled into clones with MiXCR by TCRdb, keeping productive beta chains. Here each entry gathers all rows of one CDR3 protein and keeps the most common genes and DNA. This sample lists approximately 89,000 distinct CDR3 sequences; 9.5% to 13% were detected once. The ten largest clones take up about 2.3% of the sample. The sample's time point label is to be understood as: patch test 2, 6 weeks after DPC sensitization. The treatment or condition label for this specimen denotes: therapeutic diphenylcyclopropenone sensitization with weekly scalp DPC. This specimen consisted of whole blood, obtained in connection with sensitization to the hapten diphenylcyclopropenone (DPC). All receptors come from a woman aged 25 to 39 with alopecia areata. Some clones in this sample may be carry-over from other donors' samples.

In DNA, the CDR3 is TGCGCCAGCAGCTTGAGAAGTAACACTGAAGCTTTCTTT. Its translation: CASSLRSNTEAFF. The chain combines TRBV5-1 with TRBJ1-1; D is undetermined. V lost 1 base and J 2 bases, leaving 6 bases between the germline ends. CDR1 and CDR2 from the germline V gene are SGHRS and YFSETQ. This CDR3 spans 13 amino acids. Full variable domain (missing parts from reference TRBV5-1 and TRBJ1-1): KAGVTQTPRYLIKTRGQQVTLSCSPISGHRSVSWYQQTPGQGLQFLFEYFSETQRNKGNFPGRFSGRQFSNSRSEMNVSTLELGDSALYLCASSLRSNTEAFFGQGTRLTVV.

V gene TRBV7-2 combines with J gene TRBJ2-4; 7 bases line up with TRBD2. Looked up from germline, CDR1 is SGHTA and CDR2 is FQGNSA. J was trimmed by 3 bases and V by 1 base; bases with no gene match: 3. The CDR3 is 15 amino acids. CDR3: CASSLGTSDKNIQYF. CDR3 DNA sequence: TGTGCCAGCAGCTTAGGTACTAGCGACAAAAACATTCAGTACTTC.

The rearrangement uses TRBV29-1 and TRBJ1-1, with D possibly TRBD1 on 5 matching bases. The germline gives CDR1 SQVTM, CDR2 ANQGSEA. The CDR3 runs to 12 residues. Trimming took off 3 bases at V and 7 bases at J, with 12 bases between the two ends. CDR3 nucleotides: TGCAGCGTTGAGACAGTCAGCTTTGAAGCTTTCTTT. As protein: CSVETVSFEAFF.

The V gene is TRBV14, the J gene TRBJ2-1, with D uncertain. This CDR3 spans 15 amino acids. Germline CDR1 SGHDN, CDR2 FVKESK. V was pared by 1 base and J by 3 bases, with 10 bases between. Here the CDR3 DNA reads TGTGCCAGCAGCCAAGCTCCAGCTGACTACAATGAGCAGTTCTTC. It specifies CASSQAPADYNEQFF.

In its sample, this clonotype was seen a few times. The V and J genes are TRBV12-3 or TRBV12-4 and TRBJ1-1; 8 nucleotides agree with TRBD1. The V and J ends lost 8 bases and 7 bases, in that order; junction bases with no gene match: 6. The CDR3 is 12 residues long. The CDR3 sequence is CASGQGEDEAFF. For the CDR3, the DNA is TGTGCCAGCGGACAGGGTGAGGATGAAGCTTTCTTT.

Many counts were recorded for this clonotype. The chain joins TRBV10-3 to TRBJ1-4, with 8 bases identical to TRBD1. Per the germline V gene, CDR1 is ENHRY and CDR2 is SYGVKD. The ends lost 4 bases at V and 6 bases at J; junction bases unmatched: 7. The CDR3 is 15 amino acids. In nucleotides, the CDR3 is TGTGCCATCAGTGTTCAGCCGGGACAGGATGAAAAACTGTTTTTT. As protein: CAISVQPGQDEKLFF.

This clonotype was picked up a small number of times. The rearrangement links TRBV30 to TRBJ1-1; D call uncertain. The length of the CDR3 is 11 residues. Germline V lookup: CDR1 GTSNPN, CDR2 SVGIG (reference sequence). Trimming cost V 3 bases and J 7 bases, with 9 bases left between them. The CDR3 here is CAWRVGIEAFF. The DNA of the CDR3 is TGTGCCTGGAGAGTTGGGATTGAAGCTTTCTTT. The entire variable domain, with the rest obtained from reference TRBV30 and TRBJ1-1, is as follows: SQTIHQWPATLVQPVGSPLSLECTVEGTSNPNLYWYRQAAGRGLQLLFYSVGIGQISSEVPQNLSASRPQDRQFILSSKKLLLSDSGFYLCAWRVGIEAFFGQGTRLTVV.

The sample holds many counts of this clonotype. The rearrangement links TRBV12-3 or TRBV12-4 to TRBJ1-5; D uncertain. This CDR3 has 12 amino acids. V lost 3 bases to trimming and J lost 6 bases, with 6 bases between them. The CDR3 nucleotides read TGTGCCAGCAGTTTTCCTGGTCAGCCCCAGCATTTT. This gives the protein CASSFPGQPQHF.

The sample holds many counts of this clonotype. The CDR3 sequence is CSARGGRRERADTQYF. The CDR3 region has the DNA TGCAGTGCTAGGGGGGGACGGCGGGAGCGGGCAGATACGCAGTATTTT. This sequence joins TRBV20-1 and TRBJ2-3; 7 nucleotides line up with TRBD2. This CDR3 is 16 amino acids long. Germline V gives CDR1 DFQATT, CDR2 SNEGSKA (reference sequence). The junction had 13 bases not matched to a gene; V was cut back by 3 bases and J by 4 bases.

This clonotype was seen a few times. The rearrangement joins TRBV6-2 or TRBV6-3 to TRBJ2-7; 7 positions match TRBD1. After removal of 1 base from V and 2 bases from J, the junction contained 5 bases not matched to a gene. The V gene's germline CDR1 is MNHEY and CDR2 SVGEGT. The CDR3 is 15 residues long. The CDR3 is CASSYWGTEAYEQYF. The DNA for the CDR3 is TGTGCCAGCAGTTACTGGGGGACAGAGGCCTACGAGCAGTACTTC.

This sequence joins TRBV29-1 and TRBJ2-7; D is unresolved. Germline V CDR1 and CDR2: SQVTM, ANQGSEA. This CDR3 has 11 residues. Trimming took off 6 bases at V and 6 bases at J, with 12 bases between the two ends. The CDR3 bases are TGCAGCGTGACGCTTGCAGGCGAGCAGTACTTC. It codes for CSVTLAGEQYF.

The chain links TRBV20-1 to TRBJ2-1; D may be TRBD1 or TRBD2 (5 bases each). Trimming left V 3 bases short and J 5 bases short, with 11 bases between. The germline CDR1 and CDR2 sequences are DFQATT and SNEGSKA (reference sequence). The CDR3 runs 13 residues. In nucleotides, the CDR3 is TGCAGTGCTAGGAGGGGTCTTAACAATGAGCAGTTCTTC. The encoded protein is CSARRGLNNEQFF.

This clonotype was detected a few times. The chain has TRBV3-1 and TRBJ2-5; D gene uncertain. Germline values: CDR1 LGHDT, CDR2 YNNKEL (reference sequence). The CDR3 extends over 12 amino acids. The ends were cut back, 8 bases at V and 5 bases at J, with 12 bases in the middle. Here the CDR3 DNA reads TGTGCCAGCCAAATTGGTGGCGAGACCCAGTACTTC. Translating gives CASQIGGETQYF.

This clonotype was counted a few times. The gene calls are TRBV29-1 and TRBJ1-2; 7 bases are a match to TRBD1. Germline CDR1 SQVTM, CDR2 ANQGSEA. The CDR3 extends over 14 amino acids. Trimming took 3 bases from V and 9 from J; bases not matched to a gene: 13. CDR3 sequence reads: CSVETEQGLWSYTF. DNA of the CDR3: TGCAGCGTTGAGACGGAACAGGGGTTATGGAGCTACACCTTC.

This clonotype was counted a few times. The CDR3 DNA is TGTGCCAGCAGCCGCTGGACAGGGCTGGCGGGAGAGCAGTACTTC. This sequence encodes CASSRWTGLAGEQYF. J is TRBJ2-7 and V is TRBV7-2, with 8 positions matching TRBD1. With V trimmed by 5 bases and J by 7 bases, 13 bases remained unmatched. CDR1 SGHTA and CDR2 FQGNSA come from the germline V gene. There are 15 residues in the CDR3.

This clonotype was detected ten times or more. The chain joins TRBV4-2 to TRBJ2-3; TRBD2 matches 8 bases. The CDR3 loop spans 16 amino acids. J gave up 1 base and V 3 bases, and 6 bases lay outside the gene matches. Germline V gene lookup returns CDR1 LGHNA and CDR2 YNFKEQ. The CDR3 sequence is CASSHTGTRGTDTQYF. CDR3 nucleotide sequence: TGTGCCAGCAGCCATACCGGGACTAGAGGCACAGATACGCAGTATTTT.

The chain has TRBV29-1 and TRBJ1-2; 7 bases agree with TRBD1. Trimming at V came to 6 bases and at J to 6 bases, leaving 7 bases not matched to a gene. The CDR3 spans 12 residues. Germline V gene sequence: CDR1 SQVTM, CDR2 ANQGSEA. The DNA of the CDR3 is TGCAGCGTGAGGAGGGGGCGCGATGGCTACACCTTC. It yields the protein CSVRRGRDGYTF.

This clonotype occurred many times. The genes are TRBV18 and TRBJ2-5, with D uncertain. From germline, CDR1 is KGHSH and CDR2 LQKENI. The CDR3 runs to 13 residues. V was cut by 3 bases and J by 4 bases, with 9 bases left in between. CDR3 in amino acids: CASSPGISETQYF. The DNA of the CDR3 is TGTGCCAGCTCACCGGGCATATCAGAGACCCAGTACTTC. Complete variable domain (other parts from reference TRBV18 and TRBJ2-5): NAGVMQNPRHLVRRRGQEARLRCSPMKGHSHVYWYRQLPEEGLKFMVYLQKENIIDESGMPKERFSAEFPKEGPSILRIQQVVRGDSAAYFCASSPGISETQYFGPGTRLLVL.